The TCR beta chain under discussion was sequenced for a study of siplizumab effects on memory and regulatory T cells. Study-level results: There were only a minor fraction of alloreactive clones that mapped to unstimulated subsets. Alloreactive CD4+ clones that could be mapped were on average about 69% Treg-derived with siplizumab, against more than 25% in controls.

Coculturing of the mixed lymphocyte reaction cells was performed at 37°C for 6 to 7 days. Germline CDR1 SGHDT, CDR2 YYEEEE. The CDR3 is made up of 13 amino acids. V shed 1 base and J shed 8 bases, with 10 bases lying between them. Comments on this clone: The antigen is undetermined.

Assays covered 100,000 or so TCR templates per sample. The data were produced by immunoSEQ multiplex PCR, yet TCRdb's version contains in-frame clones alone and is incomplete. The sample yields more than 12,000 clones, around 46% seen once. The sample consisted of CFSE-low (dividing) CD4+ T cells sorted from an allogeneic mixed lymphocyte reaction. This receptor was taken from a human donor in good health; the cells came from an allogeneic mixed lymphocyte reaction. Some clones in this sample may be carry-over from other donors' samples. V usage is TRBV5-6 and J usage is TRBJ2-1, with D uncertain. DNA for the CDR3: TGTGCCAGCAGCTTGTTTGAGGAACATGAGCAGTTCTTC. It yields the protein CASSLFEEHEQFF.